This T cell receptor (beta chain) was captured by sequencing in a study of shared clonotypes between healthy human individuals. Broader study findings: Non-shared clonotypes had lower generation probabilities than those shared by all four donors. What naive subsets generally showed was a larger estimated richness than memory subsets showed.

Sequenced by immunoSEQ multiplex PCR; TCRdb stores in-frame clones only, minus some. The data show about 2.4 million clones, around 90% seen once. On this clone: Its antigen remains unknown.

Looked up from germline, CDR1 is MGHRA and CDR2 is YSYEKL. There are 16 residues in the CDR3. V gave up 2 bases and J gave up 3 bases, with 11 bases separating them. Among the donors, all were Caucasian adults who lived in Nashville, Tennessee. Material for sequencing was naive CD4+ T cells sorted from blood. Subset denoted: CD45RA+ positively selected. The TCR originated in a man aged 18 to 29 in good health. The rearrangement joins TRBV4-1 to TRBJ1-6; weak D call: TRBD1 (6 bases). DNA for the CDR3: TGCGCCAGCAGCCAACCTAGGACAGTCTATAATTCACCCCTCCACTTT. Residues: CASSQPRTVYNSPLHF.